Described below is a single T cell receptor (beta chain) sequence and its context. The data derive from a study of shared clonotypes between healthy human individuals. The germline V gene has CDR1 SGHNT and CDR2 YENEEA. The length of the CDR3 is 13 residues. Between the trimmed V and J ends, which lost 0 bases and 2 bases, there was a span of 4 bases. The repertoire was sequenced with immunoSEQ multiplex PCR; TCRdb's copy has only in-frame clones and lacks some. The sample yields approximately 440,000 clones, roughly three quarters seen once. The sample comprised PBMCs. The clonotype originates from a woman aged 40 to 50 in good health. Some clones in this sample may be carry-over from other donors' samples. V gene TRBV11-3 combines with J gene TRBJ1-1; no clear D gene. CDR3: CASSLDRNTEAFF. The CDR3 coding sequence is TGTGCCAGCAGCTTAGACAGAAACACTGAAGCTTTCTTT. Combining the CDR3 with reference TRBV11-3 and TRBJ1-1 gives the whole variable domain EAGVVQSPRYKIIEKKQPVAFWCNPISGHNTLYWYLQNLGQGPELLIRYENEEAVDDSQLPKDRFSAERLKGVDSTLKIQPAELGDSAVYLCASSLDRNTEAFFGQGTRLTVV.